Listed below are T cell receptor beta chains from one sample, sequenced in a study of cytomegalovirus exposure and HLA in healthy donors. Clones were read by immunoSEQ multiplex PCR, and TCRdb kept only the in-frame ones, dropping some. Altogether 160,000 or so clones are present, under 85% being singletons, with the ten largest covering around 4.1%. The sample taken for sequencing was PBMCs. These receptors were obtained from a man aged 50 to 59 in good health and CMV-seropositive. The CDR3 runs from the conserved cysteine through the conserved F or W.

>15|TRBJ2-7|TRBV11-2
CASSFPGTSGYEQYF
>16|TRBJ1-6|TRBV9
CASSVRETSYNSPLHF
>17|TRBJ1-3|TRBV28
CASSPSGTGGSGNTIYF
>16|TRBJ1-5|TRBV28
CASSWSGRGGNQPQHF
>14|TRBJ1-2|TRBV7-8
CASSLGTGSNGYTF
>16|TRBJ2-3|TRBV7-9
CASSLWSGGHTDTQYF
>15|TRBJ1-1|TRBV6-1
CASNPDRGVNTEAFF
>16|TRBJ2-2|TRBV7-3
CASSLASGGNTGELFF
>13|TRBJ2-3|TRBV9
CASGGAGTDTQYF
>16|TRBJ2-1|TRBV11-2
CASSASGTSRGNEQFF
>12|TRBJ1-2|TRBV30
CASNRGGYGYTF
>14|-|TRBV6-5
CASSYSARAYEQYF
>16|TRBJ2-7|TRBV19
CASSVLPQGSPYEQYF
>16|TRBJ2-1|TRBV11-2
CASSLKGLVYNNEQFF
>14|TRBJ2-5|TRBV7-9
CSSSSGTGGETQYF
>14|TRBJ2-1|TRBV18
CASSPEAGAGEQFF
>11|TRBJ2-5|TRBV7-9
CATSTGETQYF
>14|TRBJ2-2|TRBV10-3
CAISDPPSPGELFF
>16|-|TRBV7-9
CASSVLRTGGSYEQYF
>18|TRBJ2-3|TRBV9
CASSLRPQLAGGTDTQYF
>16|TRBJ1-5|TRBV30
CAWSAPGRGGNQPQHF
>14|TRBJ2-7|TRBV11-1
CASSFGSGGYEQYF
>16|TRBJ2-2|TRBV25-1
CASSDAGTANTGELFF
>13|TRBJ2-4|TRBV10-1
CASLRGGENIQYF
>16|TRBJ2-3|TRBV11-1
CASSYGTTTSTDTQYF
>15|TRBJ1-3|TRBV5-1
CASKPMEFSGNTIYF
>15|TRBJ2-7|TRBV11-3
CASSLGTGEAYEQYF
>15|TRBJ2-2|TRBV6-5
CASSYSFAGTGELFF
>17|TRBJ2-1|TRBV7-9
CASSGLTGSLEWNEQFF
>17|TRBJ2-1|TRBV30
CAWSFKAPGKSYNEQFF
>17|TRBJ2-7|TRBV2
CAREKRDRGMVLREQYF
>15|TRBJ2-7|TRBV10-3
CAISEPRGLSYEQYF
>16|TRBJ2-5|TRBV14
CASSQNRLAGMETQYF
>14|TRBJ2-5|TRBV6-1
CASLRDRATETQYF
>15|TRBJ2-1|TRBV15
CATSRVADYHNEQFF
>15|-|TRBV11-2
CASSSGTGMGYEQYF
>14|TRBJ2-3|TRBV29-1
CSARAGGPVDTQYF